The present T cell receptor (beta chain) was sequenced within a study of T-cell memory formation after mild COVID-19. With 6 bases clipped from V and 4 bases from J, the junction kept 5 bases outside the gene matches. This CDR3 is 13 amino acids long. Libraries for TCRalpha and TCRbeta carried sample barcodes and unique molecular identifiers via 5'RACE. Each CDR3 protein is one row after TCRdb ran MiXCR on the 5' RACE reads. The profile covers tens of thousands of distinct CDR3 sequences, with about 13% appearing a single time and around a quarter taken by the ten largest. The J gene is TRBJ2-7, the V gene TRBV12-3 or TRBV12-4; 8 nucleotides match TRBD1. The sequence was obtained from an adult woman who had mild COVID-19 (a few samples of this study predate the infection). Cell type and time point are not known. The sequenced sample was PBMCs or a T cell subset sorted from them (not recorded which). The CDR3 DNA is TGTGCCAGCAGCCCAGGGGGCCTTTACGAGCAGTACTTC. It codes for CASSPGGLYEQYF.